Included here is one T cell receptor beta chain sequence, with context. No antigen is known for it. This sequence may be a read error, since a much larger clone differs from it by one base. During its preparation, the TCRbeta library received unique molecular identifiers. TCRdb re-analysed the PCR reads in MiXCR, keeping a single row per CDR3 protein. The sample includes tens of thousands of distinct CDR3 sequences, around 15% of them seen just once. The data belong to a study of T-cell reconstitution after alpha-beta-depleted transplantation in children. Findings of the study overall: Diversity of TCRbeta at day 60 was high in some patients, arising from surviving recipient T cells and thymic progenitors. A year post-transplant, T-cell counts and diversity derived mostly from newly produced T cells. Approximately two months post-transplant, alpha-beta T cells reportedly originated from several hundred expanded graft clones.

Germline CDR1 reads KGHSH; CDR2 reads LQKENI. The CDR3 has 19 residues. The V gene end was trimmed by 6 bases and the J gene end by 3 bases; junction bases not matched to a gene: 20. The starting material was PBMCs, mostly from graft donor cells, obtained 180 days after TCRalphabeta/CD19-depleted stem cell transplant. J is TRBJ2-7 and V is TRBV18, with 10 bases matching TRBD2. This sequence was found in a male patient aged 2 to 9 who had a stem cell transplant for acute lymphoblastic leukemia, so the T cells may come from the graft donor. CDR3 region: CASSPAPGLALTWFYEQYF. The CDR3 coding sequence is TGTGCCAGCTCCCCTGCCCCGGGACTAGCGTTAACTTGGTTCTACGAGCAGTACTTC.